A single sample is the source of the 16 T cell receptor beta chains below, sequenced in a study of monozygotic twins with inflammatory bowel disease. Reanalyzing the 5' RACE reads, TCRdb keeps one entry per CDR3 protein, without DNA. The ten most abundant clones cover 2.4% of a sample with over 150,000 distinct CDR3 sequences. The material sequenced was blood. The receptors originated from a human donor with ulcerative colitis or Crohn's disease, or a healthy co-twin of an affected twin (not recorded which).

This sequence joins TRBV6-5 and TRBJ1-1; lacking DNA, the TRBD1 call made by TCRdb goes unchecked. CDR3 length equals 14 residues. The V gene's germline CDR1 is MNHEY and CDR2 SVGAGI. The CDR3 sequence: CASSYGHGSGEAFF.

The chain has TRBV7-9 and TRBJ2-1; lacking DNA, the TRBD1 call made by TCRdb goes unchecked. This CDR3 spans 16 amino acids. Germline loops: CDR1 SEHNR, CDR2 FQNEAQ (reference sequence). The CDR3 protein is CASSPLQGMSYNEQFF.

This chain joins TRBV5-1 and TRBJ2-5; TCRdb gives TRBD1 as the D gene, but with no DNA this cannot be confirmed. The V gene's germline CDR1 is SGHRS and CDR2 YFSETQ. This CDR3 contains 15 residues. This CDR3 is CASSLAGQAQETQYF. Combining the CDR3 with reference TRBV5-1 and TRBJ2-5 gives the whole variable domain KAGVTQTPRYLIKTRGQQVTLSCSPISGHRSVSWYQQTPGQGLQFLFEYFSETQRNKGNFPGRFSGRQFSNSRSEMNVSTLELGDSALYLCASSLAGQAQETQYFGPGTRLLVL.

CDR3 sequence: CASSLREGGTDTQYF. The chain links TRBV12-3 or TRBV12-4 to TRBJ2-3; the TCRdb D gene call, TRBD2, has no DNA to confirm it. The CDR3 has 15 residues.

This rearrangement joins TRBV2 to TRBJ1-5; TCRdb designates TRBD1, a call that cannot be tested without DNA. In germline, CDR1 is SNHLY, CDR2 FYNNEI. The CDR3 length is 14 residues. The CDR3 is CASGYGQGDQPQHF. Supplemented by reference TRBV2 and TRBJ1-5, the full variable domain reads EPEVTQTPSHQVTQMGQEVILRCVPISNHLYFYWYRQILGQKVEFLVSFYNNEISEKSEIFDDQFSVERPDGSNFTLKIRSTKLEDSAMYFCASGYGQGDQPQHFGDGTRLSIL.

This chain connects TRBV28 to TRBJ1-2; absent DNA, TCRdb's TRBD1 call cannot be checked. The CDR3 extends over 16 amino acids. Per the germline V gene, CDR1 is MDHEN and CDR2 is SYDVKM. The CDR3 spells CASNLPWTGSSYGYTF.

The chain couples TRBV12-3 or TRBV12-4 to TRBJ2-1; as DNA is missing, the TRBD1 call by TCRdb cannot be tested. This CDR3 is built from 14 residues. CDR3 loop: CASSFSDRVNEQFF.

The chain carries TRBV20-1 and TRBJ2-7; TCRdb names TRBD1, which stays unverified in the absence of DNA. CDR1 and CDR2 (germline): DFQATT, SNEGSKA (reference sequence). The CDR3 runs 14 residues. This chain's CDR3 is CSASDRGYSYEQYF.

The V gene is TRBV7-2, the J gene TRBJ1-1; TCRdb's D gene call, TRBD1, goes unchecked for lack of DNA. Germline V gives CDR1 SGHTA, CDR2 FQGNSA. The CDR3 sequence is 17 residues long. The CDR3 spells CASSLVLSGTGNTEAFF.

This sequence joins TRBV20-1 and TRBJ1-2. Germline V CDR1 and CDR2: DFQATT, SNEGSKA (reference sequence). The CDR3 consists of 13 residues. CDR3 in amino acids: CSASSLQFYGYTF.

This clonotype registers medium-sized by frequency. The rearrangement links TRBV7-2 to TRBJ2-7; TCRdb's D call of TRBD2 is untestable without DNA. Germline values: CDR1 SGHTA, CDR2 FQGNSA. The length of the CDR3 is 14 residues. The CDR3 sequence: CASSATSGSYEQYF.

The chain employs TRBV27 and TRBJ2-7. The CDR3 contains 13 residues. Germline loops: CDR1 MNHEY, CDR2 SMNVEV (reference sequence). This chain's CDR3 is CASSLFAVGEQYF.

The chain joins TRBV11-3 to TRBJ2-2; there is no DNA to check the TCRdb D call of TRBD1. The V gene's germline CDR1 is SGHNT and CDR2 YENEEA. The CDR3 spans 13 residues. CDR3: CASSRDLTGELFF.

The chain joins TRBV5-1 to TRBJ2-5; as DNA is missing, the TRBD1 call by TCRdb cannot be tested. Germline CDR1 SGHRS, CDR2 YFSETQ. The CDR3 totals 16 residues. The CDR3 sequence: CASSSLAGAPQETQYF.

This chain joins TRBV12-3 or TRBV12-4 and TRBJ1-6; TCRdb's D call of TRBD1 is untestable without DNA. CDR3 length equals 14 residues. CDR3 in amino acids: CASTLDRYNSPLHF.

The chain employs TRBV20-1 and TRBJ2-2. The CDR3 is 14 residues long. Germline CDR1 and CDR2: DFQATT and SNEGSKA (reference sequence). CDR3 amino acids: CSARQLSNTGELFF.